This TCR beta chain was obtained from a study of blood T cell repertoires in COVID-19. Germline V gene data show CDR1 as SGDLS and CDR2 as YYNGEE. The CDR3 sequence is 14 residues long. V lost 3 bases and J lost 4, with 8 bases in between. Among Cohort 3 donors, those recovered had two negative PCRs, clearance, or symptom resolution. Repertoires were generated with immunoSEQ multiplex PCR, while TCRdb's copy carries only in-frame clones and drops some. This table holds a few hundred thousand clones, roughly 84% found once. The chain links TRBV9 to TRBJ1-6; a weak D match, TRBD1 (5 bases). Sequenced sample: PBMCs or T cells enriched from blood (not recorded which). The receptor comes from a woman aged 25 to 39 who had recovered from COVID-19. CDR3 amino acids: CASSGDSYNSPLHF. The CDR3 region has the DNA TGTGCCAGCAGCGGCGACAGTTATAATTCACCCCTCCACTTT.